This T cell receptor (beta chain) was observed in a study of blood T cell repertoires in COVID-19. In the authors' methods: Reference gene primer amplification in the assay estimated nucleated cell counts. Sequenced by immunoSEQ multiplex PCR; TCRdb stores in-frame clones only, minus some. The V and J calls and clone size were taken over from that table, and D and trimming were inferred from the DNA. The table lists roughly 290,000 clones, roughly 89% of them singletons. Participants were aged roughly 18 to 89 years from approximately 24 US areas. Germline CDR1 reads MGHDK; CDR2 reads SYGVNS. The CDR3 is made up of 14 amino acids. V was clipped by 4 bases and J by 6 bases, with 13 bases between them.

This chain connects TRBV25-1 to TRBJ1-5; D ambiguous. Sequenced material: PBMCs or T cells enriched from blood (not recorded which). This sequence was found in a woman in her 40s who had recovered from COVID-19. The CDR3 reads CASSARVSTQPQHF. The CDR3 DNA follows: TGTGCCAGCAGTGCTCGCGTTAGTACTCAGCCCCAGCATTTT.